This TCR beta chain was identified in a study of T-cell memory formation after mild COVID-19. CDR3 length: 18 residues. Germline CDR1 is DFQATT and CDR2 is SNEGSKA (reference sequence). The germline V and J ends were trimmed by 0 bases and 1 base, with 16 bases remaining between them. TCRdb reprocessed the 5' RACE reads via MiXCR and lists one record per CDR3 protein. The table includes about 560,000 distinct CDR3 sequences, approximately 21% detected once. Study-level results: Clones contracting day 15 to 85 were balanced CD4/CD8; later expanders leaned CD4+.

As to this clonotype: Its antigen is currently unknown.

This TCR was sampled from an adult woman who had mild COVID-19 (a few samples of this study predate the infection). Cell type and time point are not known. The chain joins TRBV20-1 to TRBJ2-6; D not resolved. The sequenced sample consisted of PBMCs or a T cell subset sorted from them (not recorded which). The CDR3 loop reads CSARDAKQPASGANVLTF. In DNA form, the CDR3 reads TGCAGTGCTAGAGATGCGAAGCAGCCAGCGTCTGGGGCCAACGTCCTGACTTTC.